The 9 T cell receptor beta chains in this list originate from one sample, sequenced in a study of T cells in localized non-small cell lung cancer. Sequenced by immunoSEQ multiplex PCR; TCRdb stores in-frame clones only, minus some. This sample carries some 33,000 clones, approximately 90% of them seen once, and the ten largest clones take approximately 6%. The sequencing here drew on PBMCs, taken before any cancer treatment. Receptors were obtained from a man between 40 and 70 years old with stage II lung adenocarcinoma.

The CDR3 DNA reads TGTGCCAGCAGTTTATATGTGGACAGGACCGGGGAGCTGTTTTTT. This sequence encodes CASSLYVDRTGELFF. The chain couples TRBV27 to TRBJ2-2; 7 bases are shared with TRBD1. The J segment lost 5 bases and the V segment lost 1 base, leaving 4 bases of the junction unmatched. Per germline, CDR1 MNHEY and CDR2 SMNVEV (reference sequence). The CDR3 is 15 residues long.

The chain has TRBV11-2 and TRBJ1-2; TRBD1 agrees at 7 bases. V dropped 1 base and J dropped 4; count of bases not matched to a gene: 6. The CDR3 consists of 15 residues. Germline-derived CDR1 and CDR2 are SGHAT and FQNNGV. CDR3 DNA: TGTGCCAGCAGCTTAGTTGGCGGGACAGCCTATGGCTACACCTTC. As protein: CASSLVGGTAYGYTF. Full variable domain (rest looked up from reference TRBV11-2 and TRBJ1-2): EAGVAQSPRYKIIEKRQSVAFWCNPISGHATLYWYQQILGQGPKLLIQFQNNGVVDDSQLPKDRFSAERLKGVDSTLKIQPAKLEDSAVYLCASSLVGGTAYGYTFGSGTRLTVV.

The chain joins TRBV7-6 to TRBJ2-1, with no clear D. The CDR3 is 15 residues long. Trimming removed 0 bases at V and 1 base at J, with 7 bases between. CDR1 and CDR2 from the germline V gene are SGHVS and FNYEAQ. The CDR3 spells CASSLAGNSYNEQFF. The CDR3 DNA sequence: TGTGCCAGCAGCTTAGCGGGGAATTCCTACAATGAGCAGTTCTTC.

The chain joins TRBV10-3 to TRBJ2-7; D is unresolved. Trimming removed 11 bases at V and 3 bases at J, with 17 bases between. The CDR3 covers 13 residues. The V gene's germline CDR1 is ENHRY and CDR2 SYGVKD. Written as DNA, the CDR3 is TGTGCCTCCCAGGACCCCTTTAGCTACGAGCAGTACTTC. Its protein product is CASQDPFSYEQYF.

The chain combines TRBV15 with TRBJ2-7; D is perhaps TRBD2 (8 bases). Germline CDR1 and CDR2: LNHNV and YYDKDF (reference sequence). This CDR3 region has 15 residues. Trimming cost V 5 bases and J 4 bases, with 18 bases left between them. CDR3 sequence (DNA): TGTGCCACCAGCCGGGGGGGGACAGCCGGTTACGAGCAGTACTTC. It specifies CATSRGGTAGYEQYF. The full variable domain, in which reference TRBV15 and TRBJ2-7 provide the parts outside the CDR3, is DAMVIQNPRYQVTQFGKPVTLSCSQTLNHNVMYWYQQKSSQAPKLLFHYYDKDFNNEADTPDNFQSRRPNTSFCFLDIRSPGLGDTAMYLCATSRGGTAGYEQYFGPGTRLTVT.

Here the CDR3 DNA reads TGTGCCAGTGGACTAGCGGGAGGGGACGGGGAGACCCAGTACTTC. As protein: CASGLAGGDGETQYF. The rearrangement joins TRBV28 to TRBJ2-5; 15 bases map to TRBD2. Unmatched junction bases numbered 7, after V lost 9 bases and J lost 5 bases. CDR1 and CDR2 (germline): MDHEN, SYDVKM. The CDR3 has 15 residues.

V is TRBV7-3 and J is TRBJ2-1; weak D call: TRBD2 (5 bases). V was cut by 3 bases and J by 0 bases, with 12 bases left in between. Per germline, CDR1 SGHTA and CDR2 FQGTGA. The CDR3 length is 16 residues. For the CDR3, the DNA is TGTGCCAGCAGCTTTGCGAGCGGTAGCTCCTACAATGAGCAGTTCTTC. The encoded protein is CASSFASGSSYNEQFF. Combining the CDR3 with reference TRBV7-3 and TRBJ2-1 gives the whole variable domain GAGVSQTPSNKVTEKGKYVELRCDPISGHTALYWYRQSLGQGPEFLIYFQGTGAADDSGLPNDRFFAVRPEGSVSTLKIQRTERGDSAVYLCASSFASGSSYNEQFFGPGTRLTVL.

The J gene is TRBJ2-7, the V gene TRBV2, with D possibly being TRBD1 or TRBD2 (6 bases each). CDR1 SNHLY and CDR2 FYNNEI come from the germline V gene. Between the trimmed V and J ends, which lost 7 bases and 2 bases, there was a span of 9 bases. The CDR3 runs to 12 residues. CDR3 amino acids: CASKGGPYEQYF. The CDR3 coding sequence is TGTGCCAGCAAGGGGGGTCCCTACGAGCAGTACTTC.

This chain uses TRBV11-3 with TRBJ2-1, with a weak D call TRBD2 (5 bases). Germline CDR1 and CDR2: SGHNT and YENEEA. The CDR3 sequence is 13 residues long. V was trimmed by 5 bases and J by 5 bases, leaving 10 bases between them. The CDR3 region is CASSRNGDNEQFF. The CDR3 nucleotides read TGTGCCAGCAGCCGAAACGGGGACAATGAGCAGTTCTTC.